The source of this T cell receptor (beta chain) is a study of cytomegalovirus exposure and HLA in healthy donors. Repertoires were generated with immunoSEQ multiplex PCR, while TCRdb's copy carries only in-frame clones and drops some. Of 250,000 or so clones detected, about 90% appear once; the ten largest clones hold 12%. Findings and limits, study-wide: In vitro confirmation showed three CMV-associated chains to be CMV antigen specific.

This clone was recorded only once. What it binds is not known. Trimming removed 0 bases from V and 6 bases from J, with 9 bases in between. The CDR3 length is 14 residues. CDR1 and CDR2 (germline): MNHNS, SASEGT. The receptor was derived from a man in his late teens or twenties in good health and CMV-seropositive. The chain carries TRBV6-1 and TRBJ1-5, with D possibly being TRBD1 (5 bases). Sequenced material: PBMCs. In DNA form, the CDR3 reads TGTGCCAGCAGTGAAGCTTACCAGGGTCAGCCCCAGCATTTT. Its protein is CASSEAYQGQPQHF.